These T cell receptor beta chains were read from a single sample in a study of shared clonotypes between healthy human individuals. The table came from immunoSEQ multiplex PCR; TCRdb's copy has only in-frame clones and leaves some out. The repertoire consists of more than 2,000,000 clones, with approximately 93% occurring once and the leading ten covering 0.35% to 0.45%. Sequencing used naive CD4+ T cells from PBMCs. The origin of the receptors is a man younger than 30 in good health. Some clones in this sample may be carry-over from other donors' samples. Both conserved end residues are trimmed from each CDR3. Each record gives: CDR3 protein, D gene, V gene, CDR3 length, clone size, J gene. A D gene is named only where the DNA matches it firmly. Size values are once, few and many counts, or a class for expanded clones, and some rows have none.

CDR3 protein: ASRDRAYEQY
D gene: TRBD1
V gene: TRBV27
CDR3 length: 10
clone size: -
J gene: TRBJ2-7

CDR3 protein: ASSVADSSYGYT
D gene: -
V gene: TRBV9
CDR3 length: 12
clone size: -
J gene: TRBJ1-2

CDR3 protein: ASSSPRLTGELF
D gene: -
V gene: TRBV11-3
CDR3 length: 12
clone size: once
J gene: TRBJ2-2

CDR3 protein: ASSTTGGGRETQY
D gene: TRBD1
V gene: TRBV28
CDR3 length: 13
clone size: -
J gene: TRBJ2-5

CDR3 protein: ASSLAISGTSTEAF
D gene: -
V gene: TRBV5-1
CDR3 length: 14
clone size: once
J gene: TRBJ1-1

CDR3 protein: ASSSTGNTGELF
D gene: -
V gene: TRBV19
CDR3 length: 12
clone size: -
J gene: TRBJ2-2

CDR3 protein: AIREGQEATDTQY
D gene: TRBD1
V gene: TRBV10-3
CDR3 length: 13
clone size: -
J gene: TRBJ2-3

CDR3 protein: ASSLFSGPAGAQY
D gene: -
V gene: TRBV7-2
CDR3 length: 13
clone size: -
J gene: TRBJ2-3

CDR3 protein: ASSFGQWLTDTQY
D gene: -
V gene: TRBV7-9
CDR3 length: 13
clone size: -
J gene: TRBJ2-3

CDR3 protein: ATSRALAALYNEQF
D gene: TRBD2
V gene: TRBV15
CDR3 length: 14
clone size: -
J gene: TRBJ2-1

CDR3 protein: SVRGGSNQPQH
D gene: -
V gene: TRBV29-1
CDR3 length: 11
clone size: -
J gene: TRBJ1-5

CDR3 protein: ASSLGRGLENQPQH
D gene: TRBD1
V gene: TRBV27
CDR3 length: 14
clone size: once
J gene: TRBJ1-5

CDR3 protein: ASTTGRNSYEQY
D gene: -
V gene: TRBV28
CDR3 length: 12
clone size: -
J gene: TRBJ2-7

CDR3 protein: ASSPSGGDEQY
D gene: TRBD2
V gene: TRBV7-9
CDR3 length: 11
clone size: -
J gene: TRBJ2-7

CDR3 protein: ASSLGRDSYEQY
D gene: -
V gene: TRBV7-3
CDR3 length: 12
clone size: once
J gene: TRBJ2-7

CDR3 protein: ASSLLPGSSYEQY
D gene: -
V gene: TRBV7-9
CDR3 length: 13
clone size: -
J gene: TRBJ2-7

CDR3 protein: ASSNPVRRSGELF
D gene: -
V gene: TRBV7-6
CDR3 length: 13
clone size: -
J gene: TRBJ2-2

CDR3 protein: ASSKTGYQETQY
D gene: TRBD1
V gene: TRBV6-1
CDR3 length: 12
clone size: -
J gene: TRBJ2-5

CDR3 protein: ASRSDRADEKLF
D gene: TRBD1
V gene: TRBV2
CDR3 length: 12
clone size: -
J gene: TRBJ1-4

CDR3 protein: ASSEGQIQETQY
D gene: TRBD1
V gene: TRBV25-1
CDR3 length: 12
clone size: -
J gene: TRBJ2-5

CDR3 protein: ASSLMRSEAF
D gene: -
V gene: TRBV28
CDR3 length: 10
clone size: -
J gene: TRBJ1-1

CDR3 protein: ASSVFLAGDGEQF
D gene: TRBD2
V gene: TRBV5-1
CDR3 length: 13
clone size: -
J gene: TRBJ2-1

CDR3 protein: ASSSISNTGELF
D gene: -
V gene: TRBV5-1
CDR3 length: 12
clone size: -
J gene: TRBJ2-2

CDR3 protein: ASSRGLAESYNEQF
D gene: TRBD2
V gene: TRBV5-1
CDR3 length: 14
clone size: -
J gene: TRBJ2-1

CDR3 protein: ASSPARGGQTEAF
D gene: -
V gene: TRBV6-5
CDR3 length: 13
clone size: -
J gene: TRBJ1-1

CDR3 protein: ASSSQYGYGYT
D gene: -
V gene: TRBV27
CDR3 length: 11
clone size: -
J gene: TRBJ1-2

CDR3 protein: ASSLGLAGLTDTQY
D gene: TRBD2
V gene: TRBV7-3
CDR3 length: 14
clone size: -
J gene: TRBJ2-3

CDR3 protein: ASSLQRAGGRLEQY
D gene: TRBD2
V gene: TRBV7-8
CDR3 length: 14
clone size: -
J gene: TRBJ2-7

CDR3 protein: ATSRGGLNIQY
D gene: -
V gene: TRBV15
CDR3 length: 11
clone size: -
J gene: TRBJ2-4

CDR3 protein: ASSVEDGELF
D gene: -
V gene: TRBV9
CDR3 length: 10
clone size: few
J gene: TRBJ2-2

CDR3 protein: ASSLARGSGYT
D gene: TRBD1
V gene: TRBV5-4
CDR3 length: 11
clone size: -
J gene: TRBJ1-2

CDR3 protein: ASSFSSDEQF
D gene: -
V gene: TRBV7-2
CDR3 length: 10
clone size: once
J gene: TRBJ2-1

CDR3 protein: AWSIDSNQPQH
D gene: -
V gene: TRBV30
CDR3 length: 11
clone size: -
J gene: TRBJ1-5

CDR3 protein: ASSFALGAAPYEQY
D gene: -
V gene: TRBV2
CDR3 length: 14
clone size: once
J gene: TRBJ2-7

CDR3 protein: ASSVGSGEGSGNTIY
D gene: -
V gene: TRBV9
CDR3 length: 15
clone size: -
J gene: TRBJ1-3

CDR3 protein: ASSYSRFTGAQY
D gene: -
V gene: TRBV6-5
CDR3 length: 12
clone size: -
J gene: TRBJ2-5

CDR3 protein: ASSIQTGGYSTEAF
D gene: TRBD1
V gene: TRBV18
CDR3 length: 14
clone size: -
J gene: TRBJ1-1

CDR3 protein: ASSLVGTENEKLF
D gene: TRBD1
V gene: TRBV5-1
CDR3 length: 13
clone size: -
J gene: TRBJ1-4

CDR3 protein: ASSLDGGSQETQY
D gene: -
V gene: TRBV5-4
CDR3 length: 13
clone size: -
J gene: TRBJ2-5